One sample yielded the 19 T cell receptor beta chains listed below, sequenced in a study of T cell responses to AZD1222 COVID-19 vaccine. TCRdb's copy holds only in-frame clones and misses some; the assay was immunoSEQ multiplex PCR. The sample yields more than 140,000 clones, around 90% seen once. The input for sequencing was peripheral blood, taken on day 0 of AZD1222 vaccination. Receptors originate from an adult in good health.

The chain is built from TRBV4-2 and TRBJ2-7; 7 bases agree with TRBD2. CDR1 is LGHNA, CDR2 YNFKEQ, per germline. Losses at the gene ends were 0 bases for V and 4 bases for J; bases not matched to a gene: 15. The CDR3 runs 18 residues. CDR3 amino acids: CASSQDPSGSGLVYEQYF. The DNA of the CDR3 is TGTGCCAGCAGCCAAGATCCGAGCGGTAGCGGGTTAGTATACGAGCAGTACTTC.

The chain carries TRBV7-8 and TRBJ1-6; D not resolved. The germline V and J ends were trimmed by 4 bases and 0 bases, with 13 bases remaining between them. The CDR3 runs 17 residues. CDR1 and CDR2 from the germline V gene are SGHVS and FQNEAQ. The CDR3 loop is CASSSDTGSSYNSPLHF. The CDR3 bases are TGTGCCAGCAGCTCCGACACTGGGAGCTCCTATAATTCACCCCTCCACTTT.

This clone was seen just once. The chain joins TRBV5-4 to TRBJ2-1; TRBD2 is a possible D gene (6 bases). This CDR3 spans 11 amino acids. Deletions cut 2 bases from V and 14 bases from J, with 11 bases between. The germline gives CDR1 SGHNT, CDR2 YYREEE (reference sequence). The DNA for the CDR3 is TGTGCCAGCAGCTTCGGGACTTTGGAGTTCTTC. This encodes CASSFGTLEFF.

The chain combines TRBV19 with TRBJ1-6; 10 bases are a match to TRBD1. Germline CDR1 reads LNHDA; CDR2 reads SQIVND (reference sequence). The CDR3 runs to 14 residues. Trimming at V came to 5 bases and at J to 8 bases, leaving 3 bases not matched to a gene. The CDR3 loop is CASSAGQGDSPLHF. In DNA, the CDR3 is TGTGCCAGTAGTGCCGGACAGGGGGATTCACCCCTCCACTTT.

The chain recombines TRBV25-1 with TRBJ2-5, with D maybe TRBD1 (6 bases). V was shortened by 5 bases and J by 5 bases, with 18 bases between the two germline ends. The CDR3 runs 15 residues. The germline V gene has CDR1 MGHDK and CDR2 SYGVNS. CDR3 region: CASSNPRTASETQYF. Here the CDR3 DNA reads TGTGCCAGCAGTAACCCCCGGACAGCCTCGGAGACCCAGTACTTC.

V gene TRBV5-1 combines with J gene TRBJ2-2; 9 bases are shared with TRBD1. In germline, CDR1 is SGHRS, CDR2 YFSETQ. The CDR3 has 17 residues. The trim removed 3 bases at V and 3 bases at J, leaving 9 bases unmatched. The CDR3 nucleotides are TGCGCCAGCAGCTCCGGCCAGACAGGGGGTTACACCGGGGAGCTGTTTTTT. Its protein product is CASSSGQTGGYTGELFF.

The chain employs TRBV5-1 and TRBJ2-3; 10 bases match TRBD1. Trimming cost V 0 bases and J 6 bases; bases outside gene matches: 7. In germline, CDR1 is SGHRS, CDR2 YFSETQ. The CDR3 runs 16 residues. Here the CDR3 DNA reads TGCGCCAGCAGCTTGGATCCGGGACAGGGGTCGGATACGCAGTATTTT. It codes for CASSLDPGQGSDTQYF. Drawing the rest from reference TRBV5-1 and TRBJ2-3, the complete variable domain is KAGVTQTPRYLIKTRGQQVTLSCSPISGHRSVSWYQQTPGQGLQFLFEYFSETQRNKGNFPGRFSGRQFSNSRSEMNVSTLELGDSALYLCASSLDPGQGSDTQYFGPGTRLTVL.

This sequence joins TRBV3-1 (or the pseudogene TRBV3-2) and TRBJ2-2; TRBD1 matches at 11 bases. Germline V gene lookup returns CDR1 LGHDT and CDR2 YNNKEL (reference sequence). The V gene end was trimmed by 8 bases and the J gene end by 6 bases; junction bases not matched to a gene: 5. The CDR3 runs 14 residues. The CDR3 reads CASLGQGVPGELFF. CDR3 bases: TGTGCCAGCTTGGGACAGGGGGTCCCCGGGGAGCTGTTTTTT.

The rearrangement uses TRBV18 and TRBJ1-1; D not resolved. Germline V lookup: CDR1 KGHSH, CDR2 LQKENI. V lost 2 bases and J 5 bases, leaving 9 bases between the germline ends. CDR3 length equals 13 residues. CDR3 loop: CASSPVFPTEAFF. The DNA of the CDR3 is TGTGCCAGCTCACCAGTGTTTCCAACTGAAGCTTTCTTT.

The chain has TRBV7-9 and TRBJ2-1; 7 nucleotides line up with TRBD2. The CDR3 totals 16 residues. V shed 5 bases, J shed 10 bases, and the junction held 17 bases outside the gene matches. Germline CDR1 and CDR2: SEHNR and FQNEAQ (reference sequence). The DNA for the CDR3 is TGTGCCAGCAGCGAGAACCCGGGACTGCCGGGGGGAGAGCAGTTCTTC. Translation gives CASSENPGLPGGEQFF.

This rearrangement joins TRBV9 to TRBJ2-2, with TRBD2 identical over 8 bases. Germline trimming cut 4 bases from V and 0 bases from J; bases unmatched to any gene: 5. Germline lookup yields CDR1 SGDLS and CDR2 YYNGEE. This CDR3 comprises 16 residues. The CDR3 sequence is CASSFRTSPNTGELFF. In nucleotides, the CDR3 is TGTGCCAGCAGCTTCCGGACTAGCCCGAACACCGGGGAGCTGTTTTTT.

This chain uses TRBV2 with TRBJ2-4, with D perhaps matching TRBD2 (5 bases). The ends were cut back, 7 bases at V and 0 bases at J, with 10 bases in the middle. The germline V gene has CDR1 SNHLY and CDR2 FYNNEI. This CDR3 has 14 amino acids. The CDR3 loop is CASIRGLAKNIQYF. Here the CDR3 DNA reads TGTGCCAGCATCCGAGGGCTAGCCAAAAACATTCAGTACTTC.

The chain joins TRBV28 to TRBJ1-2; weak D call: TRBD1 (5 bases). CDR3 length equals 14 residues. Germline CDR1 and CDR2: MDHEN and SYDVKM. Trimming took off 5 bases at V and 6 bases at J, with 16 bases between the two ends. The CDR3 DNA follows: TGTGCCAGCAGTGCGGGGACCGGACGGAATGGCTACACCTTC. This encodes CASSAGTGRNGYTF.

The chain has TRBV9 and TRBJ2-3, with TRBD2 matching 10 bases. The germline V gene encodes CDR1 SGDLS and CDR2 YYNGEE. This CDR3 is 16 amino acids long. V lost 0 bases and J lost 5; bases outside the gene matches: 6. As DNA, the CDR3 is TGTGCCAGCAGCGTAGCCAGCGGGAGGGCCGGAGATACGCAGTATTTT. Its protein product is CASSVASGRAGDTQYF.

The chain joins TRBV28 to TRBJ1-2; no definite D call. CDR3 length: 14 amino acids. V dropped 1 base and J dropped 5 bases, with 11 bases sitting between them. Per the germline V gene, CDR1 is MDHEN and CDR2 is SYDVKM. The CDR3: CASSLLARPYGYTF. CDR3 in DNA: TGTGCCAGCAGTTTATTAGCCCGACCATATGGCTACACCTTC.

The chain uses TRBV11-2 and TRBJ2-2; 11 positions agree with TRBD1. V trimming: 7 bases; J trimming: 1 base; junction bases outside the gene matches: 11. The length of the CDR3 is 18 residues. The germline gives CDR1 SGHAT, CDR2 FQNNGV. The CDR3 DNA follows: TGTGCCAGCAACTCCGGACAGGGGGCGCTTCGGAACACCGGGGAGCTGTTTTTT. The encoded protein is CASNSGQGALRNTGELFF.

The V gene is TRBV25-1, the J gene TRBJ2-1; no firm D call. The germline V gene has CDR1 MGHDK and CDR2 SYGVNS. Trimming took off 8 bases at V and 4 bases at J, with 6 bases between the two ends. The CDR3 loop spans 11 amino acids. The CDR3 region is CASGPYNEQFF. For the CDR3, the DNA is TGTGCCAGCGGTCCTTACAATGAGCAGTTCTTC.

This chain joins TRBV28 and TRBJ2-5; 7 bases are shared with TRBD2. The CDR3 has 15 amino acids. Trimming at V came to 3 bases and at J to 3 bases, leaving 7 bases not matched to a gene. Germline CDR1 MDHEN, CDR2 SYDVKM. As DNA, the CDR3 is TGTGCCAGCAGTTTGTCGCTAGCGGAGGAAGAGACCCAGTACTTC. Its translation: CASSLSLAEEETQYF.

V usage is TRBV7-3 and J usage is TRBJ2-1; TRBD2 matches 11 bases. This CDR3 has 15 amino acids. The ends lost 5 bases at V and 6 bases at J; junction bases unmatched: 6. Per germline, CDR1 SGHTA and CDR2 FQGTGA. The CDR3 DNA reads TGTGCCAGCAGCCCCGGGACTAGCGGATTCAATGAGCAGTTCTTC. Translated, it gives CASSPGTSGFNEQFF.